These 5 T cell receptor beta chains were sequenced from one sample in a study of CD8+CD57+ T cells in acquired aplastic anemia. For CDR3 and TCR beta VDJ profiling, genomic DNA was the template used. Each CDR3 protein is one row after TCRdb ran MiXCR on the reads. The table lists under 350,000 distinct CDR3 sequences, around 60% of them singletons. Material: sorted CD4+, CD8+, or CD8+CD57+ T cells (not recorded which) from PBMCs. The receptors derive from a human donor with severe aplastic anemia or a healthy control (not recorded which).

The CDR3 bases are TGTGCCAGCAGCCCGAGGGCCGACAGTGCACCCCTCCACTTT. It codes for CASSPRADSAPLHF. The rearrangement links TRBV7-6 to TRBJ1-6; a weak D match, TRBD1 (5 bases). V was clipped by 5 bases and J by 11 bases, with 16 bases between them. This CDR3 contains 14 residues. CDR1 and CDR2 from the germline V gene are SGHVS and FNYEAQ.

The CDR3 region is CAISPDPNYGYTF. The CDR3 bases are TGTGCCATCAGTCCTGACCCTAACTATGGCTACACCTTC. The J gene is TRBJ1-2, the V gene TRBV10-3; D is unclear. This CDR3 comprises 13 residues. Trimming left V 5 bases short and J 0 bases short, with 7 bases between. Germline values: CDR1 ENHRY, CDR2 SYGVKD.

The genes are TRBV9 and TRBJ1-2; the D is unclear. CDR3 length: 14 residues. Germline CDR1 reads SGDLS; CDR2 reads YYNGEE. Trimming removed 0 bases from V and 2 bases from J, with 8 bases in between. CDR3 sequence: CASSVDAENYGYTF. The CDR3 bases are TGTGCCAGCAGCGTAGACGCAGAGAACTATGGCTACACCTTC.

This clonotype was picked up many times. The rearrangement links TRBV12-5 to TRBJ2-5, with TRBD2 identical over 14 bases. CDR1 and CDR2 (germline): LGHNT, FRNRAP. The V gene end was trimmed by 0 bases and the J gene end by 4 bases; junction bases not matched to a gene: 13. This CDR3 contains 20 residues. The CDR3 region has the DNA TGTGCTAGTGGTTTGGTACCATTGACTAGCGGGGGGGCGGAATCAGAGACCCAGTACTTC. It codes for CASGLVPLTSGGAESETQYF.

The chain employs TRBV7-2 and TRBJ1-2, with D uncertain. CDR3 length equals 12 residues. CDR1 and CDR2 from the germline V gene are SGHTA and FQGNSA. V was clipped by 7 bases and J by 8 bases, with 14 bases between them. The CDR3 DNA sequence: TGTGCCAGCAACGGACGGAATATGGGCTACACCTTC. It is translated as CASNGRNMGYTF.